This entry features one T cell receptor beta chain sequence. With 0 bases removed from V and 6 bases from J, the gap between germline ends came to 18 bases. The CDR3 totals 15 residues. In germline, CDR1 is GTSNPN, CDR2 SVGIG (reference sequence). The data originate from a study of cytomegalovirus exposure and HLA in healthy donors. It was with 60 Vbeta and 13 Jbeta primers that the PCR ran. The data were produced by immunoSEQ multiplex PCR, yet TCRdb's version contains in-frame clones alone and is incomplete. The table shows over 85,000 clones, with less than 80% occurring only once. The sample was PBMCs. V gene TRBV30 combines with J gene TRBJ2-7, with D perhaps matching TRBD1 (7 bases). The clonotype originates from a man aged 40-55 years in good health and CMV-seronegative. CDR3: CAWSVPPAGGGEQYF. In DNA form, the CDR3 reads TGTGCCTGGAGTGTCCCCCCGGCAGGGGGAGGCGAGCAGTACTTC.